Given below is one TCR beta chain in context. The CDR3 is 15 amino acids. The germline gives CDR1 SNHLY, CDR2 FYNNEI. V lost 8 bases and J lost 4, with 20 bases in between. These data are taken from a study of blood T cell repertoires in COVID-19. Across the study: T cells, B-cell-depleted T cells, or PBMCs supplied cDNA or gDNA.

Living in about two dozen US areas, the participants were between roughly 18 and 90 years of age. Self-reported history from a screening survey and questionnaire set each donor's cohort. As handled by the study authors: From reference gene primer amplification, estimates of nucleated cell counts were derived. Clones were sequenced by immunoSEQ multiplex PCR, and TCRdb holds only the in-frame ones, with some missing. Clonal size and the V and J genes are those of that table, whereas D and trimming came from the DNA. The sample lists under 500,000 clones; about 85% were seen once. The clonotype originates from a woman aged 18-35 years with acute COVID-19. Input material: PBMCs or T cells enriched from blood (not recorded which). J is TRBJ1-1 and V is TRBV2; no reliable D call. The CDR3 reads CASVWAGGGVTEAFF. CDR3 DNA sequence: TGTGCCAGCGTTTGGGCAGGAGGAGGTGTCACTGAAGCTTTCTTT.